This T cell receptor beta chain was captured by sequencing in a study of early T cells in non-severe SARS-CoV-2 infection. In the study overall: Chains were not paired, and sequencing was done on bulk RNA from unsorted whole blood. Broader study findings: Anti-spike CD8 responses were favored by VDJdb matching, which missed private and CD4 specificities.

Germline assignment: CDR1 SGHRS and CDR2 YFSETQ. The CDR3 has 12 amino acids. Trimming removed 3 bases at V and 3 bases at J, with 7 bases between. Tagging with unique molecular identifiers was applied to individual cDNA molecules. TCRdb analysed the 5' RACE reads with MiXCR anew, one entry per CDR3 protein. The sample contains roughly 100,000 distinct CDR3 sequences, 12% of which appear only once. Concerning this clonotype: Its antigen is as yet unknown.

The sample was whole blood, taken at baseline. The chain couples TRBV5-1 to TRBJ2-7; unclear D gene. This TCR derives from an adult who was a healthcare worker with PCR-confirmed SARS-CoV-2 infection or an uninfected control (not recorded which). CDR3 nucleotide sequence: TGCGCCAGCAGCTATTCCTTCTACGAGCAGTACTTC. Amino acids: CASSYSFYEQYF.